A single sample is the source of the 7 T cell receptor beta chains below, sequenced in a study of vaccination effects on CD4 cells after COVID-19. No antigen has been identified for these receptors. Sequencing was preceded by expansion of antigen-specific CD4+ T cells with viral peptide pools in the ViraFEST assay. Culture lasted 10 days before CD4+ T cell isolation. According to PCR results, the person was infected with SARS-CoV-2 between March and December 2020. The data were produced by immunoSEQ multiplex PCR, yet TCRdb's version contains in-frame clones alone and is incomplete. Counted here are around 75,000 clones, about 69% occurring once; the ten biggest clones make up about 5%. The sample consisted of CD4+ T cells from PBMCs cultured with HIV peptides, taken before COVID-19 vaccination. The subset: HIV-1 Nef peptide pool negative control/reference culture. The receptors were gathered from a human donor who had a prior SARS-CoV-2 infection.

CDR3 bases: TGTGCCAGCAGCTTAAAAGCGGTCTCCTACAATGAGCAGTTCTTC. Its translation is CASSLKAVSYNEQFF. This sequence joins TRBV7-3 and TRBJ2-1; possible D gene TRBD2, 5 bases. CDR1 is SGHTA and CDR2 is FQGTGA in the germline V gene. Deletions cut 1 base from V and 0 bases from J, with 7 bases between. The CDR3 is 15 residues long.

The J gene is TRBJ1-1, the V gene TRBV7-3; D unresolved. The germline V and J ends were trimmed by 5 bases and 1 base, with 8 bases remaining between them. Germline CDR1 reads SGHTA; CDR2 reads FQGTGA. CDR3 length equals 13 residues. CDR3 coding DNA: TGTGCCAGCAGCACCGCTAGGAACACTGAAGCTTTCTTT. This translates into CASSTARNTEAFF.

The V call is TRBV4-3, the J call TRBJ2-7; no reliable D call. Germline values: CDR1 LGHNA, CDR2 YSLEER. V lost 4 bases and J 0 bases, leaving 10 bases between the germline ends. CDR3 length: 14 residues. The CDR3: CASSRQSFSYEQYF. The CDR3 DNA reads TGCGCCAGCAGCCGTCAGAGTTTCTCCTACGAGCAGTACTTC.

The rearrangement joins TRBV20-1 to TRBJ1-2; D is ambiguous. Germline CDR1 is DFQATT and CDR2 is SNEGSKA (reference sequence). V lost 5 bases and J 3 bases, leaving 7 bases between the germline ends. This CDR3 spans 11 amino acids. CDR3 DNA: TGCAGTGCTGGCGGGGACTATGGCTACACCTTC. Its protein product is CSAGGDYGYTF.

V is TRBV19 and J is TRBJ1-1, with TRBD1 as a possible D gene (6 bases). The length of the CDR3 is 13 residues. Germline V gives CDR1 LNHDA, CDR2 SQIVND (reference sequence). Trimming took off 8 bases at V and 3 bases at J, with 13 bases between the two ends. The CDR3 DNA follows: TGTGCCAGTGGTAGGGGGATGTACACTGAAGCTTTCTTT. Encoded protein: CASGRGMYTEAFF.

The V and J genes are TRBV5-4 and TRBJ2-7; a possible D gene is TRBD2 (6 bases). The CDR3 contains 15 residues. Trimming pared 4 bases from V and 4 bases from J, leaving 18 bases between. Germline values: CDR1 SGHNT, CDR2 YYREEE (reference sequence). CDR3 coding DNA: TGTGCCAGCAGCCTAAGGTCGGGAGTAAGGTACGAGCAGTACTTC. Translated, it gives CASSLRSGVRYEQYF.

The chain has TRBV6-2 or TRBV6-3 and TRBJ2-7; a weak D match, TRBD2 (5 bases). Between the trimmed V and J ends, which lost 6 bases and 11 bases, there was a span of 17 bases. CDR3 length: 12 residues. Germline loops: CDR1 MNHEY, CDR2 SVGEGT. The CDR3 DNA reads TGTGCCAGCAGCCACGGGTCCGACGGGGAGTACTTC. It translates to CASSHGSDGEYF.